This TCR beta chain was obtained from a study of T cell repertoires in cytomegalovirus infection. Study findings and constraints: Ex vivo, HLA-C-restricted CMV-specific TCR beta clonotypes prevailed over the rest of the response.

To note about this clonotype: Its matching antigen is unknown.

In TCRdb, the reads were re-called with MiXCR into one record per CDR3 protein. The profile shows around 140,000 distinct CDR3 sequences, over 25% of them singletons. Germline V gene lookup returns CDR1 SGHNT and CDR2 YYREEE (reference sequence). Trimming shortened V by 3 bases and J by 5 bases, and 18 bases separated the two germline ends. This CDR3 is 15 amino acids long. Sequences were derived from CD8+ T cells from cultured PBMCs, sampled from culture after CMV antigen stimulation. The J gene is TRBJ2-7, the V gene TRBV5-4; D may be TRBD1 (6 bases). The clonotype comes from a human donor in good health (CMV status not recorded). Some clones in this sample may be carry-over from other donors' samples. CDR3: CASSYEGQGFHEQYF. In nucleotides, the CDR3 is TGTGCCAGCAGCTACGAGGGCCAGGGGTTCCACGAGCAGTACTTC. Full variable domain (outside the CDR3, taken from reference TRBV5-4 and TRBJ2-7): ETGVTQSPTHLIKTRGQQVTLRCSSQSGHNTVSWYQQALGQGPQFIFQYYREEENGRGNFPPRFSGLQFPNYSSELNVNALELDDSALYLCASSYEGQGFHEQYFGPGTRLTVT.